This T cell receptor beta chain is drawn from a study of cytomegalovirus exposure and HLA in healthy donors. The method was immunoSEQ multiplex PCR; TCRdb's version includes in-frame clones alone and lacks a portion of them. The sample has 200,000 or so clones, approximately 82% seen once. CDR1 and CDR2 (germline): SGHAT, FQNNGV. Trimming at V came to 1 base and at J to 8 bases, leaving 10 bases not matched to a gene. The CDR3 length is 16 residues. The sample was PBMCs. The rearrangement uses TRBV11-2 and TRBJ2-1; 8 nucleotides line up with TRBD2. This clonotype originated in a young woman in good health and CMV-seropositive. CDR3 in DNA: TGTGCCAGCAGCTTAGGATTAGGAGCGGGAGAGGATGAGCAGTTCTTC. It translates to CASSLGLGAGEDEQFF.